The rows below give T cell receptor beta chains drawn from one sample of a study of identifying expanded T cells in peripheral blood. Sequencing used immunoSEQ multiplex PCR; TCRdb keeps in-frame clones, though not all of them. The sample lists over 65,000 clones; about 90% were seen once. Sequencing was done on a sample of blood. The receptors were gathered from a person between 18 and 75 years old in good health. Each CDR3 is given with its conserved first and last residue. D genes are given only for firm matches.

J gene	D gene	V gene	CDR3 protein	CDR3 DNA
TRBJ2-7	NA	TRBV7-9	CASSLGRRAYEQYF	TGTGCCAGCAGCTTAGGTCGAAGGGCCTACGAGCAGTACTTC
TRBJ2-7	TRBD2	TRBV7-2	CASSSPTSGRSEQYF	TGTGCCAGCAGCTCGCCTACTAGCGGGAGATCCGAGCAGTACTTC
TRBJ2-2	TRBD2	TRBV4-1	CASSQEPGVAGGPYSNTGELFF	TGCGCCAGCAGCCAAGAACCAGGAGTAGCGGGAGGGCCCTACTCGAACACCGGGGAGCTGTTTTTT
TRBJ1-1	NA	TRBV25-1	CASSARAPNTEAFF	TGTGCCAGCAGCGCCAGGGCCCCTAACACTGAAGCTTTCTTT
TRBJ2-7	NA	TRBV30	CAWSRGQPYEQYF	TGTGCCTGGAGTCGGGGGCAGCCCTACGAGCAGTACTTC
TRBJ1-1	NA	TRBV5-6	CASSLEPGERTEAFF	TGTGCCAGCAGCTTGGAACCAGGGGAGAGAACTGAAGCTTTCTTT
TRBJ1-2	NA	TRBV7-8	CASSPHSRGGVYGYTF	TGTGCCAGCAGCCCCCACAGTCGAGGGGGTGTCTATGGCTACACCTTC
TRBJ2-5	NA	TRBV27	CASSEVLSAGARETQYF	TGTGCCAGCAGTGAGGTCTTGTCGGCAGGGGCTAGGGAGACCCAGTACTTC
TRBJ1-1	TRBD1	TRBV7-9	CASSLGDREVTEAFF	TGTGCCAGCAGCTTAGGAGACAGGGAAGTCACTGAAGCTTTCTTT
TRBJ2-1	TRBD2	TRBV4-1	CASSRGLVAGSYNEQFF	TGCGCCAGCAGCCGAGGACTAGTGGCTGGCTCCTACAATGAGCAGTTCTTC
TRBJ2-1	NA	TRBV13	CASSLGQVYNEQFF	TGTGCCAGCAGCTTAGGGCAGGTATACAATGAGCAGTTCTTC
TRBJ2-3	NA	TRBV5-4	CASRSLGLVRTDTQYF	TGTGCCAGCAGATCCCTTGGGCTAGTTCGCACAGATACGCAGTATTTT
TRBJ2-7	NA	TRBV6-8	CARGNHEQYF	TGTGCCAGGGGGAACCACGAGCAGTACTTC
TRBJ1-5	TRBD1	TRBV10-3	CAISRTGDNQPQHF	TGTGCCATCAGCCGGACAGGGGACAATCAGCCCCAGCATTTT
TRBJ1-2	NA	TRBV10-3	CAISEGNYGYTF	TGTGCCATCAGTGAAGGTAACTATGGCTACACCTTC
TRBJ1-5	TRBD1	TRBV28	CASSPGQGGTGNQPQHF	TGTGCCAGCAGTCCTGGACAGGGCGGTACGGGCAATCAGCCCCAGCATTTT
TRBJ2-6	NA	TRBV11-2	CASSLVWGQSGANVLTF	TGTGCCAGCAGCTTAGTGTGGGGCCAGTCTGGGGCCAACGTCCTGACTTTC